Below are 10 T cell receptor beta chains sequenced from a single sample in a study of response to subunit inactivated influenza vaccine. One entry per CDR3 protein, called by TCRdb with MiXCR from the RT-PCR reads. The sample shows more than 500,000 distinct CDR3 sequences, approximately 10% of them seen only once. The sample was also reused in another study, on T cells expressing NK-cell markers. Per that study: The authors generated TCR beta cDNA through 5'RACE template switching with UMIs.

Material: PBMCs from blood, obtained on the day of vaccination. The receptors derive from a man aged 45-60 years who received an inactivated influenza vaccine.

V gene TRBV6-2 or TRBV6-3 combines with J gene TRBJ2-7, with a tentative D call TRBD2 (6 bases). The CDR3 sequence is 12 residues long. Germline lookup yields CDR1 MNHEY and CDR2 SVGEGT. V lost 11 bases, J lost 3 bases, and 14 bases lay in between. The DNA of the CDR3 is TGTGCCGCGAAAGGACTAAGCTACGAGCAGTACTTC. It encodes CAAKGLSYEQYF.

This clonotype occurred a few times. This chain links TRBV28 with TRBJ2-7; D gene ambiguous. Germline CDR1 is MDHEN and CDR2 is SYDVKM. The CDR3 is 10 residues long. With 11 bases removed from V and 2 bases from J, the gap between germline ends came to 7 bases. CDR3 nucleotide sequence: TGTGCCTCCTCCACCTACGAGCAGTACTTC. Translating it yields CASSTYEQYF.

V gene TRBV12-3 or TRBV12-4 combines with J gene TRBJ2-7; possibly TRBD2 for D (5 bases). With 6 bases removed from V and 0 bases from J, the gap between germline ends came to 15 bases. The CDR3 is 15 residues long. The CDR3 DNA reads TGTGCCAGCAGCCAAGCTCAAGACTACTCCTACGAGCAGTACTTC. Translated, it gives CASSQAQDYSYEQYF.

The chain is built from TRBV28 and TRBJ2-1; D may be TRBD2 (6 bases). The CDR3 totals 14 residues. V shed 5 bases and J shed 8 bases, with 16 bases lying between them. Germline CDR1 reads MDHEN; CDR2 reads SYDVKM. The CDR3 sequence is CASSPAGRWDEQFF. The DNA of the CDR3 is TGTGCCAGCAGTCCCGCGGGGCGGTGGGATGAGCAGTTCTTC.

This clonotype was found many times. The genes are TRBV7-8 and TRBJ2-2; either TRBD1 or TRBD2 may supply D (6 bases each). The V gene's germline CDR1 is SGHVS and CDR2 FQNEAQ. The V end lost 5 bases, the J end lost 16 bases, and 26 bases lay between the germline ends. This CDR3 has 15 residues. The CDR3: CASSLEPGRPEGGFF. CDR3 in DNA: TGTGCCAGCAGCCTAGAACCGGGCAGGCCCGAGGGGGGGTTTTTT.

The V gene is TRBV12-3 or TRBV12-4, the J gene TRBJ2-1; TRBD2 matches at 12 bases. V lost 6 bases to trimming and J lost 8 bases; unmatched junction nucleotides: 8. This CDR3 spans 15 amino acids. CDR3 sequence reads: CASRPTSGRFYEQFF. In DNA, the CDR3 is TGTGCCAGCAGACCAACTAGCGGGAGGTTCTATGAGCAGTTCTTC.

The V call is TRBV28, the J call TRBJ1-2; D gene ambiguous. Trimming pared 3 bases from V and 2 bases from J, leaving 13 bases between. The length of the CDR3 is 15 residues. Germline values: CDR1 MDHEN, CDR2 SYDVKM. The CDR3 DNA follows: TGTGCCAGCAGTTTCCCGCTGCAGTCCAACTATGGCTACACCTTC. Translation gives CASSFPLQSNYGYTF.

This clonotype was seen more than once but under ten times. The genes are TRBV7-2 and TRBJ2-1; D call uncertain. The V and J ends lost 1 base and 12 bases respectively, with 13 bases between them. This CDR3 comprises 13 residues. The germline CDR1 and CDR2 sequences are SGHTA and FQGNSA. CDR3 in DNA: TGTGCCAGCAGCTTAGATCCGGGCCTAGGGCAGTTCTTC. Translated, it gives CASSLDPGLGQFF.

V usage is TRBV4-2 and J usage is TRBJ2-1; D ambiguous. CDR1 and CDR2 (germline): LGHNA, YNFKEQ. The CDR3 consists of 13 residues. V was clipped by 0 bases and J by 8 bases, with 8 bases between them. DNA for the CDR3: TGTGCCAGCAGCCAAGATAGGACCTATGAGCAGTTCTTC. This gives the protein CASSQDRTYEQFF.

The V gene is TRBV11-2, the J gene TRBJ2-5; no clear D gene. CDR3 length: 13 residues. Germline-derived CDR1 and CDR2 are SGHAT and FQNNGV. V lost 5 bases, J lost 1 base, and 8 bases lay in between. The CDR3 loop reads CASSQTVQETQYF. CDR3 nucleotides: TGTGCCAGCAGCCAAACAGTCCAAGAGACCCAGTACTTC.